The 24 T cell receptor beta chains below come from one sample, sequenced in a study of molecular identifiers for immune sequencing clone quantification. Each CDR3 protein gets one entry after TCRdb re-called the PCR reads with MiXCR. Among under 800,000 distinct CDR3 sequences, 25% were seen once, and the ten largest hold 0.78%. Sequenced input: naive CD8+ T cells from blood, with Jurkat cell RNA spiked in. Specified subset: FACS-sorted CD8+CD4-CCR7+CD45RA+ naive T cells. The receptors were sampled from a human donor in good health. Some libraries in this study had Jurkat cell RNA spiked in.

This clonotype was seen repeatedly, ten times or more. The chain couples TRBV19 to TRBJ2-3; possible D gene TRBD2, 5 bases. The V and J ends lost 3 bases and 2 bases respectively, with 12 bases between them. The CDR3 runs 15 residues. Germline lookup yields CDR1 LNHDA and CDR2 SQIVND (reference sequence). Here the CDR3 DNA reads TGTGCCAGTAGTATCCTGGGAGCTAACACAGATACGCAGTATTTT. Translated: CASSILGANTDTQYF.

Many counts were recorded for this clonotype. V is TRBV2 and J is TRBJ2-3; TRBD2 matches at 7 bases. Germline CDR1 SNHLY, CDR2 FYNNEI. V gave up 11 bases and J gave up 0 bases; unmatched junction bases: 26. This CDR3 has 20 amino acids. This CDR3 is CAYSGVRQPRSPGSTDTQYF. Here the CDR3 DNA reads TGTGCCTACAGCGGGGTTAGGCAACCGAGGAGTCCGGGTAGCACAGATACGCAGTATTTT.

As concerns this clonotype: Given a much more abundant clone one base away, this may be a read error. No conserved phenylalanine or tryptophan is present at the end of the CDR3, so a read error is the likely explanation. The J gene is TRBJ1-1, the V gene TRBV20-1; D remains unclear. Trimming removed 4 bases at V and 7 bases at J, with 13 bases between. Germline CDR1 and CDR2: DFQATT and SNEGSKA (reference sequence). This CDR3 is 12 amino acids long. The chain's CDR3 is CSANRALYEAFL. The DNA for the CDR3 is TGCAGTGCTAACCGGGCCCTCTATGAAGCTTTCCTT.

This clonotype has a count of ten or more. Here the CDR3 reads CASSLGQGRELYF. The CDR3 coding sequence is TGTGCCAGCAGCCTAGGACAGGGGCGGGAGTTGTACTTC. V gene TRBV9 combines with J gene TRBJ2-7, with TRBD1 matching over 9 bases. The CDR3 loop spans 13 amino acids. With 4 bases clipped from V and 12 bases from J, the junction kept 11 bases outside the gene matches. Germline V gene lookup returns CDR1 SGDLS and CDR2 YYNGEE. Variable domain in full (rest from reference TRBV9 and TRBJ2-7): DSGVTQTPKHLITATGQRVTLRCSPRSGDLSVYWYQQSLDQGLQFLIQYYNGEERAKGNILERFSAQQFPDLHSELNLSSLELGDSALYFCASSLGQGRELYFGPGTRLTVT.

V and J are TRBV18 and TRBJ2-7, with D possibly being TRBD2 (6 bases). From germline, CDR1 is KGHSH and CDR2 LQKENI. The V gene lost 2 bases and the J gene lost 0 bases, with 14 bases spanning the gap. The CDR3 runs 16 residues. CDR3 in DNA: TGTGCCAGCTCACCATCCGAGCGGGCGAGCTCCTACGAGCAGTACTTC. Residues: CASSPSERASSYEQYF.

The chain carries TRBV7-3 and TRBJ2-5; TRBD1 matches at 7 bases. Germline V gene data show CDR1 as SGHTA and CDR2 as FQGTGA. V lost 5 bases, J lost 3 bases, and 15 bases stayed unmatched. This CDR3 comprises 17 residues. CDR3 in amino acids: CASSRTGASHPKETQYF. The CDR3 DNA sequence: TGTGCCAGCAGCCGAACAGGGGCGTCGCACCCGAAAGAGACCCAGTACTTC.

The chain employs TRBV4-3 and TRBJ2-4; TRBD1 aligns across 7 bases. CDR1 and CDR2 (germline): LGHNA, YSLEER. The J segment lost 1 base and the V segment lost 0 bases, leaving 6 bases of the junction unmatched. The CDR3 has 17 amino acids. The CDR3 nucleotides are TGCGCCAGCAGCCAAGAAAGGGTGGACAGGGCCAAAAACATTCAGTACTTC. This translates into CASSQERVDRAKNIQYF.

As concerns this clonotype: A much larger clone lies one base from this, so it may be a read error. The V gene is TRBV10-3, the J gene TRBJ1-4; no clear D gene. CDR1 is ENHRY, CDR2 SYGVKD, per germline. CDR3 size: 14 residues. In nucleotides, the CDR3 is TGTGCCATCAGTGAGTCGGAAAGGAATGAAAAACTGGTTTTT. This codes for CAISESERNEKLVF.

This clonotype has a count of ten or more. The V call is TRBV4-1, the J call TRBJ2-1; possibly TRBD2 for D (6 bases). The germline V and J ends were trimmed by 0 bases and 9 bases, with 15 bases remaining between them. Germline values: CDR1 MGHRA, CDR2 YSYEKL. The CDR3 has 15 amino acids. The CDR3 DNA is TGCGCCAGCAGCCAAGACCCAGGGAGGCTGGGTGAGCAGTTCTTC. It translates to CASSQDPGRLGEQFF.

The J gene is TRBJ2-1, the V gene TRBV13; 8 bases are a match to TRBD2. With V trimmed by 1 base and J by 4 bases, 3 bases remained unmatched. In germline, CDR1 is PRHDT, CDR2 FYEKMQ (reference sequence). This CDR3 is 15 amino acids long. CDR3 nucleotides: TGTGCCAGCAGCTTAGCGGGGGGGCGGTACAATGAGCAGTTCTTC. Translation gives CASSLAGGRYNEQFF.

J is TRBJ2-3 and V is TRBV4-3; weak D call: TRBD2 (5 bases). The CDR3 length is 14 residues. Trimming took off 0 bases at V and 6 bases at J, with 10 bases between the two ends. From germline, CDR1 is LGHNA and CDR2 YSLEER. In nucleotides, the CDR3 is TGCGCCAGCAGCCAAGATTACGGGGAGGATACGCAGTATTTT. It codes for CASSQDYGEDTQYF.

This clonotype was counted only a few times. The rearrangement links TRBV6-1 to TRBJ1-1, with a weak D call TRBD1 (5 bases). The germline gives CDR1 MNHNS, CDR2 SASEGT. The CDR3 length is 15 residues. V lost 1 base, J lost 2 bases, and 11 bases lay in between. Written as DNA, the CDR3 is TGTGCCAGCAGTGAAGTTGGCAGGGAAAACACTGAAGCTTTCTTT. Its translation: CASSEVGRENTEAFF.

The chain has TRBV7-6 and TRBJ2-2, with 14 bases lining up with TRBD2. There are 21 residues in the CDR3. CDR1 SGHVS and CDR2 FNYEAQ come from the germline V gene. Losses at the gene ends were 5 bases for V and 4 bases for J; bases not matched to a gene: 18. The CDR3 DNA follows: TGTGCCAGCAGCGAAGACCGGACTAGCGGGGGGATAAAGGGGACCACCGGGGAGCTGTTTTTT. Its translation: CASSEDRTSGGIKGTTGELFF.

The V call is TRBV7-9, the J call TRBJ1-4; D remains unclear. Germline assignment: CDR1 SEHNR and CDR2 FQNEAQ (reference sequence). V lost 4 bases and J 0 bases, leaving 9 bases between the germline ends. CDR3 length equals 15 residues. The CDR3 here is CASSSTSATNEKLFF. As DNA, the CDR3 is TGTGCCAGCAGCTCGACCTCTGCAACTAATGAAAAACTGTTTTTT.

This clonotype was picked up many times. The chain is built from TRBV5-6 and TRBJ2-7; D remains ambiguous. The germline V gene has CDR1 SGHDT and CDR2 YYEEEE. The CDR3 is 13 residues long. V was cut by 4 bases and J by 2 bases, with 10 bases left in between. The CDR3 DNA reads TGTGCCAGCAGCCCGGCCGCAGCCTACGAGCAGTACTTC. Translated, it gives CASSPAAAYEQYF.

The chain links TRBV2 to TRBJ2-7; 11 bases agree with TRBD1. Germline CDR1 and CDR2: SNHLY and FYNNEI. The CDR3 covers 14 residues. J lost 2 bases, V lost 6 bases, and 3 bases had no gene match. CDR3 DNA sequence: TGTGCCAGCAGAACGGGACAGGGGGCCTACGAGCAGTACTTC. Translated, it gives CASRTGQGAYEQYF.

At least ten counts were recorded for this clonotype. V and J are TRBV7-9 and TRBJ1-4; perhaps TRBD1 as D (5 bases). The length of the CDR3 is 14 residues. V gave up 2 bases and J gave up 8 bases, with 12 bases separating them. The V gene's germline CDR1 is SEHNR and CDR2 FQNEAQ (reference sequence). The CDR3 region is CASSLTLGQEKLFF. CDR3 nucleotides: TGTGCCAGCAGCTTAACTCTGGGGCAAGAAAAACTGTTTTTT.

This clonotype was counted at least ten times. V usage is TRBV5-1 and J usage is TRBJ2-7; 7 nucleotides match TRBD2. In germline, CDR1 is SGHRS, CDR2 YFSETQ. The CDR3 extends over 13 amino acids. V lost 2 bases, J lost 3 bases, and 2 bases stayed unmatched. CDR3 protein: CASSFASGYEQYF. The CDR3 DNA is TGCGCCAGCAGCTTTGCTAGCGGCTACGAGCAGTACTTC. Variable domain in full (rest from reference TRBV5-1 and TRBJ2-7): KAGVTQTPRYLIKTRGQQVTLSCSPISGHRSVSWYQQTPGQGLQFLFEYFSETQRNKGNFPGRFSGRQFSNSRSEMNVSTLELGDSALYLCASSFASGYEQYFGPGTRLTVT.

The CDR3: CVSSFGRGAYEQYF. Here the CDR3 DNA reads TGTGTCAGCAGCTTTGGCCGGGGCGCCTACGAGCAGTACTTC. The genes are TRBV5-3 and TRBJ2-7; D is tentatively TRBD1 or TRBD2 (5 bases each). TRBV5-3 is labeled an ORF, and its function is uncertain. The CDR3 is 14 residues long.

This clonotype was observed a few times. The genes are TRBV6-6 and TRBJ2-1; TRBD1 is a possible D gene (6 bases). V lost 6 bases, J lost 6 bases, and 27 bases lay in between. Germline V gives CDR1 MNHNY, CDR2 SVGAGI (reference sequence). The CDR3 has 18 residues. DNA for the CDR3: TGTGCCAGCAGCCCTAATCGGCAGGGGCGACCTGCCTTCAATGAGCAGTTCTTC. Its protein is CASSPNRQGRPAFNEQFF.

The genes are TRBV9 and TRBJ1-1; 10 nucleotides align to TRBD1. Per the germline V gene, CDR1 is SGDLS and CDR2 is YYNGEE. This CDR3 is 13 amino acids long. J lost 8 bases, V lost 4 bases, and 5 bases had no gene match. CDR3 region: CASSFGQGGEAFF. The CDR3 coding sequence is TGTGCCAGCAGCTTCGGACAGGGGGGCGAAGCTTTCTTT.

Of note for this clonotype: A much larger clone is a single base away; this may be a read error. The CDR3 DNA reads TGTTCCAGCAGTCCCAACCGGGACCGTCAGTACTTC. Its translation is CSSSPNRDRQYF. The rearrangement joins TRBV12-3 or TRBV12-4 to TRBJ2-7; D tentatively fits TRBD1 or TRBD2 (5 bases each). The CDR3 length is 12 residues.

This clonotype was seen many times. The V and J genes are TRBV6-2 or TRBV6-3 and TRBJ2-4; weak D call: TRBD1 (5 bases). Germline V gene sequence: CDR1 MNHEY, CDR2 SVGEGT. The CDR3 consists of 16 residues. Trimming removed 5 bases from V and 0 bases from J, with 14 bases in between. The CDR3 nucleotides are TGTGCCAGCAGTAGAGCTCGGACATTAGCCAAAAACATTCAGTACTTC. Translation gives CASSRARTLAKNIQYF.

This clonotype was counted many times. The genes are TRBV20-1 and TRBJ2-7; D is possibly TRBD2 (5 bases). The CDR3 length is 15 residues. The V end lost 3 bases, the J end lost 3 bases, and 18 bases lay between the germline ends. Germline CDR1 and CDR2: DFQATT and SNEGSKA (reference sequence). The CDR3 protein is CSASLTGSGGYEQYF. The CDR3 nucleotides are TGCAGTGCTAGCCTGACTGGGTCAGGAGGCTACGAGCAGTACTTC.